This T cell receptor beta chain was profiled in a study of response to subunit inactivated influenza vaccine. This CDR3 contains 14 residues. The ends were cut back, 6 bases at V and 4 bases at J, with 13 bases in the middle. TCRdb re-derived calls from the RT-PCR reads in MiXCR, one entry per CDR3 protein. The table has around 750,000 distinct CDR3 sequences, about 20% seen once; the top ten hold about 9.4%. With regard to this clonotype: Its antigen is still unknown.

Study-wide points: T cells newly recruited by each seasonal influenza vaccination are few, the authors suggested.

The TCR originated in a man aged 50 or older who received an inactivated influenza vaccine. V usage is TRBV12-3 or TRBV12-4 and J usage is TRBJ1-3; no definite D call. Source: PBMCs from blood, taken roughly 5 days after vaccination. The CDR3 here is CASSPSNSGNTIYF. The CDR3 bases are TGTGCCAGCAGCCCCTCGAACAGCGGAAACACCATATATTTT.